This T cell receptor beta chain originates from a study of control samples from healthy donors and cancer patients. Measured with immunoSEQ multiplex PCR; TCRdb has only the in-frame clones, and not every one. The sample has under 80,000 clones; under 95% are singletons. Germline V gives CDR1 SEHNR, CDR2 FQNEAQ (reference sequence). The CDR3 totals 18 residues. V was cut by 2 bases and J by 3 bases, with 19 bases left in between. Sample: PBMCs. The rearrangement joins TRBV7-9 to TRBJ2-2; D is possibly TRBD2 (5 bases). This sequence was found in a woman aged 35 to 49 with lung cancer. In DNA, the CDR3 is TGTGCCAGCAGCTTAATAATCACGGGAAGCTGGCACACCGGGGAGCTGTTTTTT. Its protein product is CASSLIITGSWHTGELFF.